This TCR beta chain was sequenced in a study of blood T cell repertoires in COVID-19. Overall study context: Specimens from acute and convalescent COVID-19 originated in the United States, Italy and Spain. PBMCs, B-cell-depleted T cells, or T cells provided the cDNA or gDNA that made up the material.

Per the authors' pipeline: Amplified reference gene primers provided the basis for estimating nucleated cell counts. Sequencing was performed with immunoSEQ multiplex PCR; in TCRdb, only in-frame clones are kept and a portion is missing. The DNA gave D and trimming, while V, J and clone size come from that table. The data contain around 210,000 clones, almost 90% of them seen just once; the ten biggest clones take up more than 1.4%. Deletions cut 2 bases from V and 3 bases from J, with 13 bases between. This CDR3 region has 14 residues. Germline V gives CDR1 GTSNPN, CDR2 SVGIG (reference sequence). The clonotype originates from a man aged 18 to 29 with active or convalescent COVID-19. The V gene is TRBV30, the J gene TRBJ1-1, with a possible D match to TRBD1 (5 bases). The sample was peripheral blood. CDR3 amino acids: CAWSSQGQDTEAFF. The CDR3, as DNA: TGTGCCTGGAGTTCCCAGGGCCAGGACACTGAAGCTTTCTTT.